The next 11 T cell receptor beta chains were all read from a single sample in a study of neurological immune-mediated disorders. TCRdb reprocessed the 5' RACE reads via MiXCR and lists one record per CDR3 protein. Of over 25,000 distinct CDR3 sequences listed, around 12% are singletons. Sequencing used PBMCs. The receptors here all came from a man aged 60-69 years in good health.

At least ten counts were recorded for this clonotype. CDR3 in amino acids: CSASRLAGGTGELFF. The CDR3, as DNA: TGCAGTGCGAGTCGACTAGCGGGAGGGACCGGGGAGCTGTTTTTT. The rearrangement uses TRBV20-1 and TRBJ2-2; 14 positions match TRBD2. V lost 6 bases, J lost 5 bases, and 5 bases stayed unmatched. CDR3 length: 15 residues. Germline CDR1 DFQATT, CDR2 SNEGSKA (reference sequence).

This clonotype was seen many times. V is TRBV5-1 and J is TRBJ1-6; TRBD1 is a possible D gene (5 bases). Germline loops: CDR1 SGHRS, CDR2 YFSETQ. Trimming shortened V by 4 bases and J by 7 bases, and 12 bases separated the two germline ends. The CDR3 length is 14 residues. The chain's CDR3 is CASSRDRNNSPLHF. CDR3 DNA: TGCGCCAGCAGCCGGGACCGCAACAATTCACCCCTCCACTTT.

In DNA, the CDR3 is TGTGCCAGCAGTGTGGACGCCACGCCGTTCTTC. It is translated as CASSVDATPFF. The rearrangement uses TRBV6-5 and TRBJ2-1, with D unresolved. Germline V lookup: CDR1 MNHEY, CDR2 SVGAGI. The CDR3 loop spans 11 amino acids. The V end was cut by 5 bases, the J end by 15 bases, with 14 bases between.

For this clonotype: One base away lies a much larger clone, so this may be a sequencing read error. CDR3 in amino acids: CASNQDLKFEAFF. The CDR3 nucleotides read TGTGCCAGCAACCAGGATCTTAAGTTTGAAGCTTTCTTT. V is TRBV16 and J is TRBJ1-1; D not resolved. This CDR3 contains 13 residues. CDR1 is KGHSY and CDR2 is FQNENV in the germline V gene. Between the trimmed V and J ends, which lost 7 bases and 7 bases, there was a span of 16 bases.

Ten or more counts support this clonotype. V is TRBV10-3 and J is TRBJ2-3; D unclear. Germline V gene lookup returns CDR1 ENHRY and CDR2 SYGVKD. This CDR3 comprises 16 residues. V was clipped by 0 bases and J by 0 bases, with 10 bases between them. Written as DNA, the CDR3 is TGTGCCATCAGTGAGTCGAAGGGTGGGAGCACAGATACGCAGTATTTT. Residues: CAISESKGGSTDTQYF.

A word on this clonotype: Sequence at one end of the junction differs from germline and may be a read error. The chain is built from TRBV12-3 or TRBV12-4 and TRBJ2-2; no firm D call. The CDR3 length is 12 residues. The CDR3 nucleotides are TGCGCCTGCAGTTTAAACTCCCTGGAGCTGTTTTTT. Protein sequence: CACSLNSLELFF.

This clonotype was counted ten times or more. The gene calls are TRBV4-2 and TRBJ2-7, with 8 bases aligning to TRBD1. V was pared by 1 base and J by 6 bases, with 5 bases of the junction left unmatched. Per germline, CDR1 LGHNA and CDR2 YNFKEQ. The CDR3 consists of 14 residues. CDR3 protein: CASSQGQGLSEQYF. As DNA, the CDR3 is TGTGCCAGCAGCCAAGGACAGGGGTTAAGCGAGCAGTACTTC.

Comments on this clonotype: At one boundary the junction diverges from the germline segment, which might be a read error. This chain joins TRBV5-1 and TRBJ1-6; no definite D call. CDR3 length equals 14 residues. Germline-derived CDR1 and CDR2 are SGHRS and YFSETQ. CDR3 sequence: CASSLLGIYSPLHF. CDR3 nucleotides: TGCGCCAGCAGCTTGCTGGGCATCTATTCCCCCCTCCACTTT.

V and J are TRBV6-5 and TRBJ2-1; D uncertain. The germline V and J ends were trimmed by 2 bases and 6 bases, with 8 bases remaining between them. Germline CDR1 reads MNHEY; CDR2 reads SVGAGI. The CDR3 loop spans 13 amino acids. The CDR3 DNA follows: TGTGCCAGCAGTTACATTGCGGCCAATGAGCAGTTCTTC. Its protein is CASSYIAANEQFF.

This clonotype was seen ten or more times. This chain connects TRBV9 to TRBJ2-2; D unclear. V dropped 0 bases and J dropped 4 bases, with 7 bases sitting between them. Germline values: CDR1 SGDLS, CDR2 YYNGEE. The CDR3 sequence is 14 residues long. CDR3 loop: CASSVVVATGELFF. The CDR3 nucleotides are TGTGCCAGCAGCGTAGTGGTGGCCACCGGGGAGCTGTTTTTT.

The gene calls are TRBV19 and TRBJ1-1, with D unclear. This CDR3 region has 13 residues. Trimming shortened V by 1 base and J by 5 bases, and 8 bases separated the two germline ends. CDR1 is LNHDA and CDR2 is SQIVND in the germline V gene (reference sequence). CDR3 region: CASSIGPLTEAFF. CDR3 nucleotide sequence: TGTGCCAGTAGTATAGGGCCTCTGACTGAAGCTTTCTTT.